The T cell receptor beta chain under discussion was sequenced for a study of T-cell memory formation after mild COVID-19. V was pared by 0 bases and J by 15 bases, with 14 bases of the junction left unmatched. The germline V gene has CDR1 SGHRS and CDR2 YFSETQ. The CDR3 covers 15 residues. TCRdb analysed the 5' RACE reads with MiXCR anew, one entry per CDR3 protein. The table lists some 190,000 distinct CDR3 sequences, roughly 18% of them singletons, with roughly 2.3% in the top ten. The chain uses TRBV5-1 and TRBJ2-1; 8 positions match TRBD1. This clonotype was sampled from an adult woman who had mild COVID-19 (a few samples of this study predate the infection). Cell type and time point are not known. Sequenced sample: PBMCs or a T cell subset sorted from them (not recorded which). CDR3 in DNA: TGCGCCAGCAGCTTGGACGGACAGGGCCTATCACGGAGGTTCTTC. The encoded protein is CASSLDGQGLSRRFF.